Listed below are T cell receptor beta chains from one sample, sequenced in a study of blood T cell repertoires in COVID-19. The method was immunoSEQ multiplex PCR; TCRdb's version includes in-frame clones alone and lacks a portion of them. The table shows 200,000 to 300,000 clones, with 85% to 95% occurring only once. The sequenced sample was peripheral blood. These receptors originate from a man aged 25 to 40 with COVID-19, enrolled during active disease. The CDR3 runs from the conserved cysteine through the conserved F or W. The D gene is left open where the match is weak. Some rows have no size entry. The others give once, few or many, or a class for an expanded clone.

.,TRBV6-1,.,TRBJ1-2,TGTGCCAGCAGTGACAGGGGCGCCTACACCTTC,CASSDRGAYTF
TRBD2,TRBV7-3,.,TRBJ2-1,TGTGCCAGCAGCCCGACTAGCGGGGCGTACAATGAGCAGTTCTTC,CASSPTSGAYNEQFF
.,TRBV5-5,.,TRBJ2-7,TGTGCCAGCAGCCATGGCCCCAGACAGGTAACCGACGAGCAGTACTTC,CASSHGPRQVTDEQYF
TRBD2,TRBV3-1/TRBV3-2,.,TRBJ2-3,TGTGCCAGCAGCTCGATAGCGGGGGGAGCGGATACGCAGTATTTT,CASSSIAGGADTQYF
TRBD1,TRBV3-1/TRBV3-2,.,TRBJ2-5,TGTGCCAGCAGCCAACGCAGGGGGAACGTGGAGACCCAGTACTTC,CASSQRRGNVETQYF
.,TRBV14,few,TRBJ1-1,TGTGCCAGCAGCCATCGGCAGGGGATGAACACTGAAGCTTTCTTT,CASSHRQGMNTEAFF
.,TRBV30,.,TRBJ2-1,TGTGCCTGGAGTCGCGGCAGTACCTACAATGAGCAGTTCTTC,CAWSRGSTYNEQFF
.,TRBV18,.,TRBJ1-2,TGTGCCAGCTCACCACAAGGGGCTGGCTACACCTTC,CASSPQGAGYTF
TRBD1,TRBV19,.,TRBJ2-7,TGTGCCAGTAGGCTCCGGGACAGGGGTTCCTACGAGCAGTACTTC,CASRLRDRGSYEQYF
TRBD1,TRBV3-1/TRBV3-2,.,TRBJ1-2,TGTGCCAGCAGCCAAGATGGGACAGGGGTTAACTATGGCTACACCTTC,CASSQDGTGVNYGYTF
.,TRBV3-1/TRBV3-2,.,TRBJ1-2,TGTGCCAGCAGCCAAGATTGGACAGATTATGGCTACACCTTC,CASSQDWTDYGYTF
TRBD2,TRBV7-9,.,TRBJ2-7,TGTGCCAGCAGCCCACAGCGGGGAGCCTACGAGCAGTACTTC,CASSPQRGAYEQYF
.,TRBV5-1,once,TRBJ1-1,TGCGCCAGCAGCTTGTCTCCGGCCAGGGCCCCTGAAGCTTTCTTT,CASSLSPARAPEAFF
.,TRBV21-1,.,TRBJ2-7,TGTGCCAGCAGCAACCGGCGGACCTACGAGCAGTACTTC,CASSNRRTYEQYF
.,TRBV30,once,TRBJ1-5,TGTGCCTGGAGTTTTCTGGGGGGTCAGCCCCAGCATTTT,CAWSFLGGQPQHF
TRBD1,TRBV6-5,.,TRBJ1-5,TGTGCCAGCAGGAAGGGGGCGGGAAATCAGCCCCAGCATTTT,CASRKGAGNQPQHF
.,TRBV3-1/TRBV3-2,few,TRBJ2-1,TGTGCCAGCAGCCAGTGGAAGCGGTCGGGGAGCGATGAGCAGTTCTTC,CASSQWKRSGSDEQFF
.,TRBV27,.,TRBJ2-7,TGTGCCAGCAGTTTACGCGAGGGGGGGGGCTACGAGCAGTACTTC,CASSLREGGGYEQYF
.,TRBV6-5,few,TRBJ1-5,TGTGCCAGCAGTTACACCAGGAATAGCAATCAGCCCCAGCATTTT,CASSYTRNSNQPQHF
.,TRBV12-3/TRBV12-4,once,TRBJ2-7,TGTGCCAGCAAGGATCGCGTGGGGCAGCAGTACTTC,CASKDRVGQQYF
TRBD1,TRBV6-1,few,TRBJ1-6,TGTGCCAGCAGTGATAGGTGGGCACAGGGGAGCGCACCCCTCCACTTT,CASSDRWAQGSAPLHF
.,TRBV7-2,.,TRBJ2-5,TGTGCCAGCAGCCCTTCGACCTGGGGGGTCGAAGAGACCCAGTACTTC,CASSPSTWGVEETQYF
TRBD1,TRBV12-5,.,TRBJ2-7,TGTGCTAGTGGTTTGGTCATTCGACAGAGGGGGCCCTACGAGCAGTACTTC,CASGLVIRQRGPYEQYF
TRBD2,TRBV19,.,TRBJ2-3,TGTGCCAGTAGTTTCCCTAGCGGGGGGGCCTCAGATACGCAGTATTTT,CASSFPSGGASDTQYF
TRBD1,TRBV10-2,.,TRBJ1-4,TGCGCCAGCAGGGGACAGGGCGAAGCTAATGAAAAACTGTTTTTT,CASRGQGEANEKLFF
.,TRBV12-3/TRBV12-4,.,TRBJ2-7,TGTGCCAGCAGTCGGTCCTCCTACGAGCAGTACTTC,CASSRSSYEQYF
TRBD1,TRBV7-9,.,TRBJ1-2,TGTGCCAGCAGCTTCTGGGCCGGACAGGCAGTCAACTACACCTTC,CASSFWAGQAVNYTF
TRBD2,TRBV25-1,.,TRBJ2-2,TGTGCCAGCAGTGAATACCAGCCTAGCGGGGGGAACACCGGGGAGCTGTTTTTT,CASSEYQPSGGNTGELFF
.,TRBV24-1,.,TRBJ1-2,TGTGCCACCAGTGGGAGTCGTTGCTACACCTTC,CATSGSRCYTF
TRBD1,TRBV12-3/TRBV12-4,.,TRBJ2-5,TGTGCCAGCGGACCGTTGGACAGGGAGACCCAGTACTTC,CASGPLDRETQYF
TRBD1,TRBV4-1,.,TRBJ1-6,TGCGCCAGCAGCCACGGGACAGCTTATAATTCACCCCTCCACTTT,CASSHGTAYNSPLHF
TRBD1,TRBV29-1,.,TRBJ1-4,TGCAGCGCTGAACACAGGGGAACTAATGAAAAACTGTTTTTT,CSAEHRGTNEKLFF
.,TRBV19,.,TRBJ1-5,TGTGCCAGTAGTGGGGAGCTAAATAGCAATCAGCCCCAGCATTTT,CASSGELNSNQPQHF
.,TRBV29-1,.,TRBJ1-5,TGCAGCGGATTTGTGGCACAACAGCATTTT,CSGFVAQQHF
TRBD2,TRBV5-1,.,TRBJ2-1,TGCGCCAGCAGCTTGAAGGCGGGGGGTCCGAGCCAGCAGTTCTTC,CASSLKAGGPSQQFF
.,TRBV5-4,.,TRBJ1-2,TGTGCCAGCAGCTTCTTTGGGGTTTTCGAAGGGGGACATGGCTACACCTTC,CASSFFGVFEGGHGYTF
TRBD2,TRBV6-5,.,TRBJ2-1,TGTGCCAGCACGGCGGGGGGTCTGACCTACAATGAGCAGTTCTTC,CASTAGGLTYNEQFF
.,TRBV12-3/TRBV12-4,.,TRBJ1-5,TGTGCCAGCAGTTTACAGGGGTATCAGCCCCAGCATTTT,CASSLQGYQPQHF
.,TRBV5-1,once,TRBJ2-1,TGCGCCAGCACCCACGGTCTACCCAATGAGCAGTTCTTC,CASTHGLPNEQFF
TRBD1,TRBV5-1,.,TRBJ1-2,TGCGCCAGCAGCGGCACAGGGGGTTACCATGGCTACACCTTC,CASSGTGGYHGYTF